This T cell receptor beta chain was obtained from a study of blood T cell repertoires in COVID-19 (dated by TCRdb to about 2020). For context, the study as a whole: Collaborator samples came from the United States, Italy and Spain and covered acute and convalescent phases of COVID-19. Subjects who had been exposed to COVID-19, were actively infected with it, or had recovered from it provided the deeply sampled blood TCRbeta repertoires that made up the dataset. Where available, HLA class I and class II types were taken from metadata supplied by the sample provider and were not determined by assay-based typing. The sample metadata nearly always contained a de-identified subject ID, COVID-19 status, age in years and sex. The samples were drawn from the first 160 participants of the ongoing ImmuneRACE study and from over a thousand subjects provided by 6 global collaborators. A freely available public database, intended as a resource for researchers studying the immune response to SARS-CoV-2, is where the repertoires were released. The material from the prospective study consisted of cDNA or gDNA derived from T cells, B-cell-depleted T cells, or PBMCs.

Counted from cysteine to phenylalanine, this CDR3 has 16 amino acids. Of all the DNA, just the CDR3 is kept, 48 bases in frame from base 1. The germline V gene provides CDR1 SGHAT and CDR2 FQNNGV. V gives up 5 bases and J gives up 4 bases, and the segment between their germline ends measures 17 bases. To note about this clone: There is no known antigen for this receptor. Base quality data are lacking; no much larger clone is found one base away.

TCRbeta CDR3 regions were amplified from genomic DNA using the immunoSEQ Assay, a bias-controlled multiplex PCR. On the authors' methods: The number of nucleated cells in each sample was estimated from the amplification of reference gene primers within the assay. Sequence reads were collapsed and filtered to measure the absolute abundance of every unique TCRbeta CDR3 rearrangement. Productive Simpson clonality was computed per sample as the square root of Simpson's diversity index over productive rearrangements. The source is immuneACCESS, and TCRdb retained only in-frame sequences with V and J called. Part of the clones is not carried over; for the studies checked, unresolved V genes explain less than half of this, and the remainder is unexplained. V and J calls and clone size follow that table, whereas D and trimming were derived from the DNA. Present in this sample are around 56,000 clones, around 84% of which were seen just once. 7.2% of the sample is in the top ten clones.

The collaborating institutions used their own protocols to collect whole blood in K2EDTA tubes. For TCRbeta analysis, collaborator samples were shipped as frozen whole blood, as isolated PBMCs, or as DNA extracted from either sample type. What the study reported, not specific to this receptor: How much clinical and demographic metadata was included differed by source and by participant, and the metadata was provided uncurated.

Input material: peripheral blood. The chain joins TRBV11-2 to TRBJ2-2; matching of 5 bases hints at TRBD2 as the D gene. This TCR was recovered from a man aged 55 to 70 with acute or convalescent COVID-19. The DNA sequence is given as TGTGCCAGCAGCCCACTCCGTGCGGCGGGCACCGGGGAGCTGTTTTTT. The resulting protein is CASSPLRAAGTGELFF.